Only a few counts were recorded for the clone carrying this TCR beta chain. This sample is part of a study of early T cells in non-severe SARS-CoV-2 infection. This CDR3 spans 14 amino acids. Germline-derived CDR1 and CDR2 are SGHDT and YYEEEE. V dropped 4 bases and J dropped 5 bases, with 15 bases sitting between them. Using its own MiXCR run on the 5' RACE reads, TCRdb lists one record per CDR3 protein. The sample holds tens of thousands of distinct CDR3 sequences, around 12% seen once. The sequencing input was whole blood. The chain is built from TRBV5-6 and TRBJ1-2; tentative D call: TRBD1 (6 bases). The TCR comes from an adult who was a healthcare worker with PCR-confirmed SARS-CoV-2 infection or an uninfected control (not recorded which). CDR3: CASSPNGQTYGYTF. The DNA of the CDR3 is TGTGCCAGCAGCCCAAACGGACAGACTTATGGCTACACCTTC. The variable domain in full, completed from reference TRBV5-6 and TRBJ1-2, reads DAGVTQSPTHLIKTRGQQVTLRCSPKSGHDTVSWYQQALGQGPQFIFQYYEEEERQRGNFPDRFSGHQFPNYSSELNVNALLLGDSALYLCASSPNGQTYGYTFGSGTRLTVV.